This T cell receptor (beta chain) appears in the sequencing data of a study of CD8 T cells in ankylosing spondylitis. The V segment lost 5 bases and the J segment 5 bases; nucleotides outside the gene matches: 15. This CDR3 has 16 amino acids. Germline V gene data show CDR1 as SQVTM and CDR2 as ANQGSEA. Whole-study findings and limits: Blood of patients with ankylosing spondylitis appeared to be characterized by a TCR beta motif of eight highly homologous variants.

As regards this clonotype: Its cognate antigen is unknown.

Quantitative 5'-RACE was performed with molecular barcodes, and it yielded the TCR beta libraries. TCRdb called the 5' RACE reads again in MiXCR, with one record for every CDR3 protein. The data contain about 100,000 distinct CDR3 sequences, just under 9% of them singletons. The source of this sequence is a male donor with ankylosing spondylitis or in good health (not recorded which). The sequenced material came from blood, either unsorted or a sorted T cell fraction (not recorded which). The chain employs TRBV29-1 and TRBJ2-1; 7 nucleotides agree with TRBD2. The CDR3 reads CSVCPMGGRGDNEQFF. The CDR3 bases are TGCAGCGTTTGCCCCATGGGCGGACGGGGGGACAATGAGCAGTTCTTC.